The clone carrying this T cell receptor (beta chain) came up once. This entry belongs to a study of blood T cell repertoires in COVID-19. Study-wide context: PBMCs, B-cell-depleted T cells, or T cells were the source of the cDNA or gDNA that made up the material.

Libraries were prepared by immunoSEQ multiplex PCR; TCRdb keeps only in-frame clonotypes and omits some of them. This repertoire shows roughly 120,000 clones, 80% found once; its top ten account for approximately 2%. This sequence originates from a man between 65 and 80 years old with acute or convalescent COVID-19. Source material: peripheral blood.

CDR3: CASVGSWNTDTQYF. In DNA form, the CDR3 reads TGTGCCAGCGTGGGCAGTTGGAACACAGATACGCAGTATTTT. This chain joins TRBV6-5 and TRBJ2-3; the D is unclear. The CDR3 covers 14 residues. Germline V gene data show CDR1 as MNHEY and CDR2 as SVGAGI. With 8 bases removed from V and 2 bases from J, the gap between germline ends came to 14 bases.